These 10 T cell receptor beta chains originate from one sample sequenced in a study of response to subunit inactivated influenza vaccine. In TCRdb, the RT-PCR reads were re-called with MiXCR into one record per CDR3 protein. The repertoire includes some 480,000 distinct CDR3 sequences, 10% to 11% of them detected once, and less than 15% sits in the top ten. The material was PBMCs from blood, obtained 35 to 45 days after vaccination. The source is a middle-aged man who received an inactivated influenza vaccine.

This clonotype was recorded many times. V and J are TRBV20-1 and TRBJ1-2; D call uncertain. Trimming pared 1 base from V and 5 bases from J, leaving 14 bases between. Per germline, CDR1 DFQATT and CDR2 SNEGSKA (reference sequence). The CDR3 extends over 14 amino acids. CDR3 amino acids: CSARVPPGPYGYTF. CDR3 DNA: TGCAGTGCTAGAGTCCCTCCGGGCCCTTATGGCTACACCTTC.

This clonotype was seen only a few times. The genes are TRBV10-3 and TRBJ1-1, with 8 bases aligning to TRBD1. Germline V gives CDR1 ENHRY, CDR2 SYGVKD. After removal of 0 bases from V and 2 bases from J, the junction contained 5 bases not matched to a gene. This CDR3 contains 16 residues. The CDR3 sequence is CAISESETGVNTEAFF. The CDR3 nucleotides are TGTGCCATCAGTGAGTCGGAGACAGGGGTTAACACTGAAGCTTTCTTT.

V gene TRBV28 combines with J gene TRBJ2-5; a possible D gene is TRBD2 (7 bases). The CDR3 covers 14 residues. CDR1 is MDHEN and CDR2 is SYDVKM in the germline V gene. Trimming pared 3 bases from V and 5 bases from J, leaving 13 bases between. The CDR3 DNA follows: TGTGCCAGCAGTTTTTGGGGGGGCGGGGAGACCCAGTACTTC. It translates to CASSFWGGGETQYF.

This clonotype has a handful of counts. The chain joins TRBV7-8 to TRBJ2-3; 10 nucleotides agree with TRBD2. CDR1 SGHVS and CDR2 FQNEAQ come from the germline V gene. CDR3 length: 16 amino acids. V dropped 1 base and J dropped 5; count of bases not matched to a gene: 6. CDR3 region: CASSLGAGGRGDTQYF. Here the CDR3 DNA reads TGTGCCAGCAGCTTAGGAGCGGGGGGGCGGGGAGATACGCAGTATTTT.

Ten or more counts support this clonotype. The V call is TRBV5-5, the J call TRBJ2-1; 13 bases match TRBD2. CDR3 length equals 15 residues. CDR1 and CDR2 from the germline V gene are SGHKS and YYEKEE (reference sequence). V lost 2 bases and J lost 6; bases outside the gene matches: 2. CDR3 in DNA: TGTGCCAGCAGCTTCGGGACTAGCGGGATCAATGAGCAGTTCTTC. Amino acids: CASSFGTSGINEQFF.

The chain joins TRBV10-2 to TRBJ1-3; tentatively, D is TRBD1 (5 bases). The CDR3 has 15 amino acids. Per the germline V gene, CDR1 is WSHSY and CDR2 is SAAADI. Trimming took 2 bases from V and 0 from J, leaving 8 bases between them. The CDR3 coding sequence is TGCGCCAGCAGTGAGCCAGGGATCTCTGGAAACACCATATATTTT. It yields the protein CASSEPGISGNTIYF.

This chain connects TRBV7-9 to TRBJ2-1, with D unresolved. Trimming stripped 1 base from V and 8 bases from J, with 18 bases between. The CDR3 length is 16 residues. The germline CDR1 and CDR2 sequences are SEHNR and FQNEAQ (reference sequence). CDR3 bases: TGTGCCAGCAGCTTAGGGTGGCCACTGGAAACGGATGAGCAGTTCTTC. This codes for CASSLGWPLETDEQFF.

V is TRBV24-1 and J is TRBJ1-2; 8 nucleotides line up with TRBD1. The V gene end was trimmed by 6 bases and the J gene end by 2 bases; junction bases not matched to a gene: 1. This CDR3 is built from 13 residues. Looked up from germline, CDR1 is KGHDR and CDR2 is SFDVKD. The CDR3 DNA reads as TGTGCCACCAGTCCAGGGGGCAACTATGGCTACACCTTC. It specifies CATSPGGNYGYTF.

This clonotype showed up many times. The chain couples TRBV6-1 to TRBJ1-1, with D unresolved. Germline assignment: CDR1 MNHNS and CDR2 SASEGT. The ends were cut back, 5 bases at V and 1 base at J, with 2 bases in the middle. There are 11 residues in the CDR3. This chain's CDR3 is CASSKNTEAFF. Written as DNA, the CDR3 is TGTGCCAGCAGTAAGAACACTGAAGCTTTCTTT.

This clonotype was seen a few times. The chain recombines TRBV7-2 with TRBJ2-7; 12 nucleotides agree with TRBD2. Trimming at V came to 4 bases and at J to 12 bases, leaving 10 bases not matched to a gene. From germline, CDR1 is SGHTA and CDR2 FQGNSA. The CDR3 consists of 14 residues. The CDR3 bases are TGTGCCAGCAGCTCCGGACTAGCGGGGCCGTTCGTGTACTTC. As protein: CASSSGLAGPFVYF.